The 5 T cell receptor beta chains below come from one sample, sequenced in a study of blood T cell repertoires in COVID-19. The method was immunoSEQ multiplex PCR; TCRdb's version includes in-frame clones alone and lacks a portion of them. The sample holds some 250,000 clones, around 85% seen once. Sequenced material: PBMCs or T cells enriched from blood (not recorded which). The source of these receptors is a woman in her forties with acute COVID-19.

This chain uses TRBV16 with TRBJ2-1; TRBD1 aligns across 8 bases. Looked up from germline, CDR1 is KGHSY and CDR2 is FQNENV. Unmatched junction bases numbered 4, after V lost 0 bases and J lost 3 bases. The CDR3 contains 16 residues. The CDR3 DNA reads TGTGCCAGCAGCCAATCTCCACAGGGGGGCTACAATGAGCAGTTCTTC. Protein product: CASSQSPQGGYNEQFF.

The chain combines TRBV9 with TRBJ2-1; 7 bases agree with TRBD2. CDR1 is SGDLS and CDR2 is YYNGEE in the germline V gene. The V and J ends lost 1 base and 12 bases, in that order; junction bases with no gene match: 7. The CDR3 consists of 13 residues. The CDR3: CASSVRDSGLQFF. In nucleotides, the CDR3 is TGTGCCAGCAGCGTAAGGGATAGCGGGTTGCAGTTCTTC.

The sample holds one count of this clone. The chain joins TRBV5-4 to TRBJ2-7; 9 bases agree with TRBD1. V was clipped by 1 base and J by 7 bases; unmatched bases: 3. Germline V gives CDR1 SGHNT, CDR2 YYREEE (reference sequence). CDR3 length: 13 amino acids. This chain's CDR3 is CASSLRTGDEQYF. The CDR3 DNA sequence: TGTGCCAGCAGCTTGAGGACAGGGGATGAGCAGTACTTC.

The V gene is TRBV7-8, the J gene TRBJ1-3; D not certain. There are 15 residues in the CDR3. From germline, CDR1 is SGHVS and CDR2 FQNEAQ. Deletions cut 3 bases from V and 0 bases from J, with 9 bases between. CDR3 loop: CASSLKRYSGNTIYF. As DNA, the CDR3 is TGTGCCAGCAGCTTGAAACGCTACTCTGGAAACACCATATATTTT.

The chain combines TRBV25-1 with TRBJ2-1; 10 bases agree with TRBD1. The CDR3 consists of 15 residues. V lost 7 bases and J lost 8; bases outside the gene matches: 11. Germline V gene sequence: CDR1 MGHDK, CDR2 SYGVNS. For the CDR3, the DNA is TGTGCCAGCACCGACGCCGGGACAGGGGTGGATGAGCAGTTCTTC. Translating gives CASTDAGTGVDEQFF. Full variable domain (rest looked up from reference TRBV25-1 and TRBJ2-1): EADIYQTPRYLVIGTGKKITLECSQTMGHDKMYWYQQDPGMELHLIHYSYGVNSTEKGDLSSESTVSRIRTEHFPLTLESARPSHTSQYLCASTDAGTGVDEQFFGPGTRLTVL.